Following are 15 T cell receptor beta chains from one sample sequenced in a study of technical replicates of blood from a handful of donors. Profiling relied on immunoSEQ multiplex PCR, and the TCRdb table lists in-frame clones only, not all of them. The data show roughly 100,000 clones, approximately 96% seen once. The sequencing sample was made of T cells isolated from PBMCs. Every receptor here comes from a human donor in good health.

V and J are TRBV7-8 and TRBJ2-3; 12 bases map to TRBD2. The J segment lost 5 bases and the V segment lost 5 bases, leaving 8 bases of the junction unmatched. The V gene's germline CDR1 is SGHVS and CDR2 FQNEAQ. The CDR3 is made up of 16 amino acids. This CDR3 is CASSPPSGRVVDTQYF. The CDR3 coding sequence is TGTGCCAGCAGCCCTCCTAGCGGGAGGGTGGTAGATACGCAGTATTTT. The full variable domain, its missing parts supplied by reference TRBV7-8 and TRBJ2-3, is GAGVSQSPRYKVAKRGQDVALRCDPISGHVSLFWYQQALGQGPEFLTYFQNEAQLDKSGLPSDRFFAERPEGSVSTLKIQRTQQEDSAVYLCASSPPSGRVVDTQYFGPGTRLTVL.

The CDR3 protein is CASRGREGLGGYTF. The CDR3 nucleotides read TGCGCCAGCAGGGGGAGGGAGGGCTTGGGGGGCTACACCTTC. The rearrangement uses TRBV4-1 and TRBJ1-2, with unresolved D. V dropped 6 bases and J dropped 8 bases, with 19 bases sitting between them. CDR1 and CDR2 (germline): MGHRA, YSYEKL. The CDR3 contains 14 residues.

This chain connects TRBV6-6 to TRBJ2-7; a weak D match, TRBD2 (7 bases). Germline V gene sequence: CDR1 MNHNY, CDR2 SVGAGI (reference sequence). The CDR3 is 14 residues long. Trimming took off 6 bases at V and 4 bases at J, with 16 bases between the two ends. The CDR3 here is CASRGGGRGYEQYF. CDR3 nucleotides: TGTGCCAGCAGGGGGGGCGGGAGAGGGTACGAGCAGTACTTC.

The J gene is TRBJ2-6, the V gene TRBV6-6; D is possibly TRBD1 (6 bases). Looked up from germline, CDR1 is MNHNY and CDR2 is SVGAGI (reference sequence). Trimming took off 7 bases at V and 0 bases at J, with 13 bases between the two ends. This CDR3 has 16 residues. The CDR3 sequence: CASKGTKFSGANVLTF. DNA for the CDR3: TGTGCCAGCAAAGGGACAAAATTCTCTGGGGCCAACGTCCTGACTTTC.

V and J are TRBV27 and TRBJ1-2, with D possibly TRBD1 on 6 matching bases. Trimming left V 3 bases short and J 4 bases short, with 18 bases between. The CDR3 contains 16 residues. Germline CDR1 reads MNHEY; CDR2 reads SMNVEV (reference sequence). The CDR3 bases are TGTGCCAGCAGTTTTTCGGGCGGGGGCGCCCCCTATGGCTACACCTTC. Its translation is CASSFSGGGAPYGYTF.

This clone has only one observation. The chain is built from TRBV19 and TRBJ2-7; the D gene is possibly TRBD1 (6 bases). V was trimmed by 4 bases and J by 2 bases, leaving 9 bases between them. Looked up from germline, CDR1 is LNHDA and CDR2 is SQIVND (reference sequence). CDR3 length: 13 residues. CDR3 loop: CASSNRDTYEQYF. The CDR3 nucleotides read TGTGCCAGTAGTAACAGGGATACCTACGAGCAGTACTTC.

The chain has TRBV7-3 and TRBJ2-3; 12 nucleotides match TRBD2. Germline CDR1 and CDR2: SGHTA and FQGTGA. The length of the CDR3 is 20 residues. Trimming removed 1 base from V and 3 bases from J; junction bases left unmatched: 14. The DNA for the CDR3 is TGTGCCAGCAGCTTAAGCACAAGGGCTAGCGGGAGGGCCGGGACAGATACGCAGTATTTT. This gives the protein CASSLSTRASGRAGTDTQYF.

The chain carries TRBV19 and TRBJ1-5; 8 nucleotides agree with TRBD1. The CDR3 extends over 14 amino acids. The V gene end was trimmed by 6 bases and the J gene end by 5 bases; junction bases not matched to a gene: 6. Germline loops: CDR1 LNHDA, CDR2 SQIVND (reference sequence). The CDR3 is CASRFQGADQPQHF. CDR3 in DNA: TGTGCCAGTAGATTCCAGGGGGCCGATCAGCCCCAGCATTTT.

This chain connects TRBV5-1 to TRBJ2-7; TRBD2 matches 11 bases. V trimming: 3 bases; J trimming: 4 bases; junction bases outside the gene matches: 18. The CDR3 contains 19 residues. Germline V gene sequence: CDR1 SGHRS, CDR2 YFSETQ. The CDR3 is CASSSVGQQGLAGAYEQYF. CDR3 nucleotide sequence: TGCGCCAGCAGCTCGGTAGGACAACAAGGACTAGCGGGTGCGTACGAGCAGTACTTC.

J is TRBJ1-1 and V is TRBV11-3; D may be TRBD1 (5 bases). The CDR3 spans 14 residues. Germline-derived CDR1 and CDR2 are SGHNT and YENEEA. The germline V and J ends were trimmed by 1 base and 4 bases, with 10 bases remaining between them. The CDR3 coding sequence is TGTGCCAGCAGCTTAGCAGCAGGGTTCACTGAAGCTTTCTTT. It encodes CASSLAAGFTEAFF.

This chain links TRBV5-1 with TRBJ2-7; D unclear. This CDR3 is built from 14 residues. Trimming took off 0 bases at V and 3 bases at J, with 10 bases between the two ends. From germline, CDR1 is SGHRS and CDR2 YFSETQ. The CDR3 loop reads CASSLVFAGYEQYF. The CDR3 coding sequence is TGCGCCAGCAGCTTGGTATTCGCCGGCTACGAGCAGTACTTC.

The CDR3 sequence: CASSQDSGSGNTIYF. The CDR3 DNA sequence: TGTGCCAGCAGCCAAGATTCGGGGTCTGGAAACACCATATATTTT. The V call is TRBV14, the J call TRBJ1-3; no clear D. The CDR3 sequence is 15 residues long. Germline CDR1 is SGHDN and CDR2 is FVKESK. Trimming took 0 bases from V and 1 from J, leaving 7 bases between them.

The V gene is TRBV27, the J gene TRBJ1-5; 8 nucleotides line up with TRBD1. Germline loops: CDR1 MNHEY, CDR2 SMNVEV (reference sequence). With V trimmed by 0 bases and J by 4 bases, 5 bases remained unmatched. The CDR3 consists of 16 residues. CDR3 residues: CASSLSMTGVNQPQHF. The CDR3 coding sequence is TGTGCCAGCAGTTTATCAATGACAGGGGTGAATCAGCCCCAGCATTTT.

This chain joins TRBV27 and TRBJ2-7, with 11 bases matching TRBD2. CDR1 is MNHEY, CDR2 SMNVEV, per germline (reference sequence). The CDR3 is 15 residues long. J was trimmed by 7 bases and V by 5 bases; bases with no gene match: 10. As DNA, the CDR3 is TGTGCCAGCAGTCCTATTAGCGGGAGGGCCAATGAGCAGTACTTC. This translates into CASSPISGRANEQYF.

This clone was observed a handful of times. The chain employs TRBV2 and TRBJ2-2; 10 bases agree with TRBD2. The CDR3 extends over 15 amino acids. J gave up 1 base and V 6 bases, and 2 bases lay outside the gene matches. Germline V gene sequence: CDR1 SNHLY, CDR2 FYNNEI. In nucleotides, the CDR3 is TGTGCCAGCAGCGGACTAGCGGAGAACACCGGGGAGCTGTTTTTT. It translates to CASSGLAENTGELFF. The variable domain in full, with the rest retrieved from reference TRBV2 and TRBJ2-2, is EPEVTQTPSHQVTQMGQEVILRCVPISNHLYFYWYRQILGQKVEFLVSFYNNEISEKSEIFDDQFSVERPDGSNFTLKIRSTKLEDSAMYFCASSGLAENTGELFFGEGSRLTVL.